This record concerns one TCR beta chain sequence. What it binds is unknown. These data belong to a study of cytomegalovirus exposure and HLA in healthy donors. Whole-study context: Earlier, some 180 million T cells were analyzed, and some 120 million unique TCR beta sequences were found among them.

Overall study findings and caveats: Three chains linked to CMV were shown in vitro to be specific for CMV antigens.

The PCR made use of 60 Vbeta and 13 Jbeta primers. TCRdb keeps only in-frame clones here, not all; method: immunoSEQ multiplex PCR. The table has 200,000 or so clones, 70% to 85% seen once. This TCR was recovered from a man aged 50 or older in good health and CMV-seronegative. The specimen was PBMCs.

The CDR3 DNA sequence: TGTGCCAGCAGCAGCCAAACTAGCGGAGACTACGAGCAGTACTTC. Its translation is CASSSQTSGDYEQYF. This chain links TRBV7-9 with TRBJ2-7; 8 bases line up with TRBD2. There are 15 residues in the CDR3. Germline trimming cut 5 bases from V and 3 bases from J; bases unmatched to any gene: 9. Germline lookup yields CDR1 SEHNR and CDR2 FQNEAQ (reference sequence).